This T cell receptor (beta chain) was sequenced for a study of cytomegalovirus exposure and HLA in healthy donors. Across the study: Of the donors genotyped, several hundred in all, about 80% fell in the Caucasian-associated ancestry cluster. Study-wide findings and caveats: A later analysis showed TCR association rates differing by HLA locus, peaking at DRB1 and lowest at HLA-C.

This CDR3 comprises 16 residues. Germline trimming cut 3 bases from V and 5 bases from J; bases unmatched to any gene: 9. Germline V CDR1 and CDR2: MNHNS, SASEGT. The donors comprised healthy bone marrow donors. Donors showed nominal health when sampled, although they likely had unrecorded immune exposures. PCR used 60 Vbeta primers and 13 Jbeta primers. The method was immunoSEQ multiplex PCR; TCRdb's version includes in-frame clones alone and lacks a portion of them. This sample's table reports tens of thousands of clones. Concerning this clone itself: Its target is unknown.

The receptor was derived from a man aged 50 to 59 in good health and CMV-seropositive. The sequenced sample consisted of PBMCs. The gene calls are TRBV6-1 and TRBJ2-4, with TRBD1 identical over 8 bases. CDR3 nucleotides: TGTGCCAGCAGTGACGTATCAGGGGGCGCTGAAAACATTCAGTACTTC. The encoded protein is CASSDVSGGAENIQYF.